This T cell receptor beta chain was found in a study of control samples from healthy donors and cancer patients. Sequenced by immunoSEQ multiplex PCR; TCRdb stores in-frame clones only, minus some. Altogether about 170,000 clones are present, about nine tenths being singletons, with the ten largest covering around 2%. The trim removed 5 bases at V and 6 bases at J, leaving 8 bases unmatched. The CDR3 is 16 residues long. Germline V gene data show CDR1 as SGHTS and CDR2 as YDEGEE. V gene TRBV5-8 combines with J gene TRBJ2-2, with 12 positions matching TRBD1. The sample taken for sequencing was blood. This TCR came from a woman aged 40 to 49 in good health. The chain's CDR3 is CASRRPGQGASGELFF. The CDR3 DNA sequence: TGTGCCAGCAGGCGACCGGGACAGGGGGCGTCCGGGGAGCTGTTTTTT.